A single sample is the source of the 13 T cell receptor beta chains below, sequenced in a study of beta chain features in type 1 diabetes. Expressed TCRB transcripts were sequenced, since all the RNA that had been isolated was reverse transcribed. Data came from immunoSEQ multiplex PCR; TCRdb stores just in-frame clones and leaves some out. The sample carries some 150,000 clones, around 51% recorded once. The sample consisted of Tregs from blood. The receptors originated from a man younger than 35 in good health.

The rearrangement links TRBV30 to TRBJ1-1; 9 bases line up with TRBD1. The CDR3 sequence is 14 residues long. Germline V gene sequence: CDR1 GTSNPN, CDR2 SVGIG (reference sequence). V shed 8 bases, J shed 7 bases, and the junction held 14 bases outside the gene matches. Here the CDR3 reads CAQAFGQGRIEAFF. The CDR3 DNA reads as TGTGCCCAAGCTTTCGGACAGGGGAGAATTGAAGCTTTCTTT.

This clone came up a few times. DNA for the CDR3: TGTGCCAGCAGCTGGGGGGACAGATTCAACAATGAGCAGTTCTTC. Translation gives CASSWGDRFNNEQFF. This chain links TRBV7-2 with TRBJ2-1; the D gene is possibly TRBD1 (7 bases). Germline V gene sequence: CDR1 SGHTA, CDR2 FQGNSA. Deletions cut 4 bases from V and 5 bases from J, with 15 bases between. The CDR3 extends over 15 amino acids.

The chain recombines TRBV7-9 with TRBJ1-3, with 9 nucleotides matching TRBD1. The CDR3 contains 14 residues. Unmatched junction bases numbered 4, after V lost 3 bases and J lost 7 bases. Germline V gene sequence: CDR1 SEHNR, CDR2 FQNEAQ (reference sequence). In DNA form, the CDR3 reads TGTGCCAGCAGCTTGGGGACAGGGTGGAACACCATATATTTT. This sequence encodes CASSLGTGWNTIYF.

This sequence joins TRBV28 and TRBJ2-1; D is possibly TRBD1 (5 bases). The CDR3 covers 13 residues. With 2 bases removed from V and 8 bases from J, the gap between germline ends came to 10 bases. Germline CDR1 is MDHEN and CDR2 is SYDVKM. The CDR3 is CASSLQGLDEQFF. The CDR3, as DNA: TGTGCCAGCAGTTTACAGGGCTTGGATGAGCAGTTCTTC.

This clone has more than one count but fewer than ten. The V and J genes are TRBV5-6 and TRBJ2-1; D gene ambiguous. The CDR3 runs 12 residues. With 1 base removed from V and 8 bases from J, the gap between germline ends came to 7 bases. The germline V gene has CDR1 SGHDT and CDR2 YYEEEE. This CDR3 is CASSLFPYEQFF. In DNA form, the CDR3 reads TGTGCCAGCAGCTTGTTCCCCTATGAGCAGTTCTTC. Supplemented by reference TRBV5-6 and TRBJ2-1, the full variable domain reads DAGVTQSPTHLIKTRGQQVTLRCSPKSGHDTVSWYQQALGQGPQFIFQYYEEEERQRGNFPDRFSGHQFPNYSSELNVNALLLGDSALYLCASSLFPYEQFFGPGTRLTVL.

The chain joins TRBV7-9 to TRBJ1-2; 8 bases fit TRBD1. Germline V gene sequence: CDR1 SEHNR, CDR2 FQNEAQ (reference sequence). The CDR3 has 14 residues. Losses at the gene ends were 2 bases for V and 6 bases for J; bases not matched to a gene: 5. CDR3 coding DNA: TGTGCCAGCAGCTTATATAGGGGACAGGATGGCTACACCTTC. Its protein is CASSLYRGQDGYTF. Full variable domain (remainder filled in from reference TRBV7-9 and TRBJ1-2): DTGVSQNPRHKITKRGQNVTFRCDPISEHNRLYWYRQTLGQGPEFLTYFQNEAQLEKSRLLSDRFSAERPKGSFSTLEIQRTEQGDSAMYLCASSLYRGQDGYTFGSGTRLTVV.

V usage is TRBV4-1 and J usage is TRBJ2-6; D perhaps matches TRBD2 (5 bases). The CDR3 consists of 18 residues. The germline V gene has CDR1 MGHRA and CDR2 YSYEKL. The ends were cut back, 0 bases at V and 0 bases at J, with 12 bases in the middle. The CDR3 region is CASSQDHPGSSGANVLTF. CDR3 nucleotide sequence: TGCGCCAGCAGCCAAGATCATCCGGGGAGCTCTGGGGCCAACGTCCTGACTTTC.

This chain connects TRBV27 to TRBJ2-5; TRBD1 aligns across 7 bases. J gave up 4 bases and V 8 bases, and 4 bases lay outside the gene matches. CDR1 and CDR2 from the germline V gene are MNHEY and SMNVEV (reference sequence). There are 12 residues in the CDR3. For the CDR3, the DNA is TGTGCCAGCGGTAACAGGGGAGAGACCCAGTACTTC. This translates into CASGNRGETQYF.

The V call is TRBV6-5, the J call TRBJ2-1; the D gene is possibly TRBD2 (5 bases). There are 14 residues in the CDR3. Trimming shortened V by 5 bases and J by 3 bases, and 11 bases separated the two germline ends. Germline V gene data show CDR1 as MNHEY and CDR2 as SVGAGI. The DNA for the CDR3 is TGTGCCAGCAGTGACGGACTGTTCTACAATGAGCAGTTCTTC. Translation: CASSDGLFYNEQFF.

The gene calls are TRBV30 and TRBJ1-4; TRBD1 might be the D (5 bases). V lost 3 bases and J 11 bases, leaving 10 bases between the germline ends. This CDR3 contains 11 residues. Germline CDR1 and CDR2: GTSNPN and SVGIG (reference sequence). CDR3 DNA: TGTGCCTGGAGCGGGCGGGGGAAACTGTTTTTT. It encodes CAWSGRGKLFF.

The rearrangement links TRBV19 to TRBJ2-1; a possible D gene is TRBD2 (6 bases). Trimming removed 11 bases at V and 3 bases at J, with 20 bases between. The CDR3 runs 15 residues. Germline values: CDR1 LNHDA, CDR2 SQIVND (reference sequence). Written as DNA, the CDR3 is TGTGCCTCTTCACCGGGAGAAGGGGTCTACAATGAGCAGTTCTTC. Translated, it gives CASSPGEGVYNEQFF.

This sequence joins TRBV5-1 and TRBJ2-7, with D perhaps TRBD2 (6 bases). The germline gives CDR1 SGHRS, CDR2 YFSETQ. The length of the CDR3 is 19 residues. Trimming removed 7 bases at V and 3 bases at J, with 32 bases between. CDR3 sequence reads: CASRGTAPEKWTKSYEQYF. CDR3 DNA sequence: TGCGCCAGCCGTGGGACTGCACCAGAGAAGTGGACTAAAAGCTACGAGCAGTACTTC.

The V and J genes are TRBV25-1 and TRBJ2-5, with D possibly being TRBD1 (5 bases). This CDR3 region has 12 residues. CDR1 and CDR2 (germline): MGHDK, SYGVNS. The V gene lost 3 bases and the J gene lost 4 bases, with 6 bases spanning the gap. CDR3 DNA sequence: TGTGCCAGCAGTGACAGGGCAGAGACCCAGTACTTC. It specifies CASSDRAETQYF. The variable domain in full, completed from reference TRBV25-1 and TRBJ2-5, reads EADIYQTPRYLVIGTGKKITLECSQTMGHDKMYWYQQDPGMELHLIHYSYGVNSTEKGDLSSESTVSRIRTEHFPLTLESARPSHTSQYLCASSDRAETQYFGPGTRLLVL.